Below are 32 T cell receptor beta chains sequenced from a single sample in a study of blood T cell repertoires in COVID-19. Clones were sequenced by immunoSEQ multiplex PCR, and TCRdb holds only the in-frame ones, with some missing. This sample has about 130,000 clones; approximately 85% occur once, and the top ten carry around 6.3%. Sequencing was carried out using peripheral blood. The receptors were gathered from a man older than 75 with active or convalescent COVID-19.

The chain carries TRBV9 and TRBJ2-7; maybe TRBD2 (5 bases). Trimming pared 3 bases from V and 1 base from J, leaving 8 bases between. Germline V gene lookup returns CDR1 SGDLS and CDR2 YYNGEE. This CDR3 has 13 amino acids. The DNA for the CDR3 is TGTGCCAGCAGCGACGACTATTCCTACGAGCAGTACTTC. This codes for CASSDDYSYEQYF.

The chain is built from TRBV18 and TRBJ1-1; 8 positions match TRBD1. This CDR3 has 15 residues. The germline V gene encodes CDR1 KGHSH and CDR2 LQKENI. Unmatched junction bases numbered 9, after V lost 5 bases and J lost 4 bases. DNA of the CDR3: TGTGCCAGCTCAGGCGACAGGGGAGGAATCACTGAAGCTTTCTTT. It encodes CASSGDRGGITEAFF. Full variable domain (rest looked up from reference TRBV18 and TRBJ1-1): NAGVMQNPRHLVRRRGQEARLRCSPMKGHSHVYWYRQLPEEGLKFMVYLQKENIIDESGMPKERFSAEFPKEGPSILRIQQVVRGDSAAYFCASSGDRGGITEAFFGQGTRLTVV.

The V call is TRBV7-2, the J call TRBJ2-3; D possibly corresponds to TRBD1 (5 bases). Trimming left V 2 bases short and J 3 bases short, with 12 bases between. The CDR3 sequence is 15 residues long. CDR1 is SGHTA, CDR2 FQGNSA, per germline. The CDR3 region has the DNA TGTGCCAGCAGCTTAACAGGCCTAGGAACAGATACGCAGTATTTT. Encoded protein: CASSLTGLGTDTQYF.

Regarding this clone: The junction shows a germline mismatch at one end, possibly a read error. The V call is TRBV28, the J call TRBJ1-3; D call uncertain. Germline V gene sequence: CDR1 MDHEN, CDR2 SYDVKM. The CDR3 loop spans 14 amino acids. CDR3 sequence reads: CASSLGRSGNTIYF. The CDR3 DNA reads as TGTGCCAGTAGTTTAGGTAGATCTGGAAACACCATATATTTT. Drawing the rest from reference TRBV28 and TRBJ1-3, the complete variable domain is DVKVTQSSRYLVKRTGEKVFLECVQDMDHENMFWYRQDPGLGLRLIYFSYDVKMKEKGDIPEGYSVSREKKERFSLILESASTNQTSMYLCASSLGRSGNTIYFGEGSWLTVV.

This chain uses TRBV29-1 with TRBJ2-1, with D possibly TRBD1 on 6 matching bases. The V gene lost 4 bases and the J gene lost 5 bases, with 12 bases spanning the gap. The CDR3 length is 13 residues. Germline V lookup: CDR1 SQVTM, CDR2 ANQGSEA. The DNA for the CDR3 is TGCAGCGTTGCGGACAGCCGACACAATGAGCAGTTCTTC. It translates to CSVADSRHNEQFF.

This clone was observed once. The gene calls are TRBV4-1 and TRBJ2-3; 11 nucleotides agree with TRBD2. Germline V gene data show CDR1 as MGHRA and CDR2 as YSYEKL. The CDR3 contains 21 residues. Germline trimming cut 1 base from V and 0 bases from J; bases unmatched to any gene: 15. CDR3 in amino acids: CASSQAGLPASGRTSTDTQYF. The CDR3 DNA reads as TGCGCCAGCAGCCAAGCCGGACTGCCGGCTAGCGGGAGGACTAGCACAGATACGCAGTATTTT.

The rearrangement uses TRBV4-2 and TRBJ2-1; perhaps TRBD2 as D (7 bases). The CDR3 covers 16 residues. Trimming pared 8 bases from V and 2 bases from J, leaving 19 bases between. Germline V gene lookup returns CDR1 LGHNA and CDR2 YNFKEQ. The CDR3 region has the DNA TGTGCCAGCTTTAAGGGGGAGGGGCTAACCTACAATGAGCAGTTCTTC. Its translation is CASFKGEGLTYNEQFF.

The sample holds many counts of this clone. The rearrangement uses TRBV5-4 and TRBJ1-2, with 10 positions matching TRBD1. This CDR3 has 13 residues. The junction had 5 bases not matched to a gene; V was cut back by 4 bases and J by 8 bases. Germline V gives CDR1 SGHNT, CDR2 YYREEE (reference sequence). CDR3 protein: CASSRQGAEGYTF. The DNA for the CDR3 is TGTGCCAGCAGCCGACAGGGGGCAGAGGGCTACACCTTC.

V usage is TRBV21-1 and J usage is TRBJ1-5. TRBV21-1 counts as a pseudogene. The CDR3 is made up of 15 amino acids. The CDR3: CASRGGEKGNQPQHF. The CDR3 nucleotides are TGTGCCAGCAGAGGAGGGGAAAAGGGCAATCAGCCCCAGCATTTT.

In its sample, this clone was seen a few times. This chain uses TRBV5-1 with TRBJ2-7; a possible D gene is TRBD2 (5 bases). This CDR3 is 15 amino acids long. CDR1 SGHRS and CDR2 YFSETQ come from the germline V gene. The ends were cut back, 2 bases at V and 7 bases at J, with 19 bases in the middle. CDR3 residues: CASSFDGRVSGEQYF. In DNA, the CDR3 is TGCGCCAGCAGCTTTGATGGGCGAGTTTCGGGAGAGCAGTACTTC.

The chain recombines TRBV28 with TRBJ2-1, with D perhaps matching TRBD2 (7 bases). Germline values: CDR1 MDHEN, CDR2 SYDVKM. The V gene lost 6 bases and the J gene lost 10 bases, with 16 bases spanning the gap. The CDR3 is made up of 13 amino acids. CDR3 sequence reads: CASRQPGGREQFF. As DNA, the CDR3 is TGTGCCAGCAGACAACCGGGGGGCAGGGAGCAGTTCTTC. The whole variable domain, remainder taken from reference TRBV28 and TRBJ2-1, is DVKVTQSSRYLVKRTGEKVFLECVQDMDHENMFWYRQDPGLGLRLIYFSYDVKMKEKGDIPEGYSVSREKKERFSLILESASTNQTSMYLCASRQPGGREQFFGPGTRLTVL.

V is TRBV7-9 and J is TRBJ2-7; tentative D call: TRBD1 (5 bases). Deletions cut 0 bases from V and 2 bases from J, with 17 bases between. This CDR3 comprises 17 residues. Germline V CDR1 and CDR2: SEHNR, FQNEAQ (reference sequence). The CDR3 here is CASSLAWSGQTPYEQYF. The CDR3 DNA reads TGTGCCAGCAGCTTAGCGTGGAGTGGACAAACCCCCTACGAGCAGTACTTC.

The V and J genes are TRBV25-1 and TRBJ1-2; 11 nucleotides match TRBD1. CDR1 and CDR2 (germline): MGHDK, SYGVNS. This CDR3 region has 13 residues. V trimming: 10 bases; J trimming: 8 bases; junction bases outside the gene matches: 9. The CDR3 sequence: CATRTGGSRGYTF. The CDR3 DNA reads as TGTGCCACTCGGACAGGGGGCTCGCGGGGCTACACCTTC.

This chain links TRBV7-6 with TRBJ2-5; tentatively, D is TRBD2 (6 bases). Germline V gene lookup returns CDR1 SGHVS and CDR2 FNYEAQ. The CDR3 totals 16 residues. V lost 2 bases and J lost 1, with 14 bases in between. CDR3 sequence reads: CASSLTGLPTQETQYF. The CDR3 nucleotides read TGTGCCAGCAGCTTAACGGGACTTCCTACCCAAGAGACCCAGTACTTC.

V is TRBV7-7 and J is TRBJ1-4; D is unresolved. The CDR3 is 8 amino acids. Trimming took off 7 bases at V and 16 bases at J, with 7 bases between the two ends. From germline, CDR1 is SSHAT and CDR2 FNYEAQ (reference sequence). The CDR3 loop is CASTLRFF. Written as DNA, the CDR3 is TGTGCCAGCACCCTCAGGTTTTTT.

The chain combines TRBV27 with TRBJ2-7, with D tentatively TRBD1 (6 bases). Germline-derived CDR1 and CDR2 are MNHEY and SMNVEV (reference sequence). V dropped 5 bases and J dropped 0 bases, with 17 bases sitting between them. The CDR3 loop spans 16 amino acids. The CDR3 here is CASSTVPRDNSYEQYF. The CDR3 coding sequence is TGTGCCAGCAGTACCGTACCAAGGGACAACTCCTACGAGCAGTACTTC.

This chain uses TRBV5-6 with TRBJ1-2, with 7 nucleotides matching TRBD1. V lost 4 bases and J lost 0; bases outside the gene matches: 6. This CDR3 comprises 15 residues. The V gene's germline CDR1 is SGHDT and CDR2 YYEEEE. This CDR3 is CASSLTGAANYGYTF. CDR3 sequence (DNA): TGTGCCAGCAGCCTTACAGGGGCGGCTAACTATGGCTACACCTTC.

V is TRBV2 and J is TRBJ2-7; 12 positions match TRBD2. The CDR3 consists of 16 residues. The germline CDR1 and CDR2 sequences are SNHLY and FYNNEI. The V and J ends lost 8 bases and 0 bases, in that order; junction bases with no gene match: 8. The CDR3, as DNA: TGTGCCAGCCTCGAGCCTAGCGGGAGGGCCTCCTACGAGCAGTACTTC. Translated: CASLEPSGRASYEQYF. Together with reference TRBV2 and TRBJ2-7, the CDR3 gives the full variable domain: EPEVTQTPSHQVTQMGQEVILRCVPISNHLYFYWYRQILGQKVEFLVSFYNNEISEKSEIFDDQFSVERPDGSNFTLKIRSTKLEDSAMYFCASLEPSGRASYEQYFGPGTRLTVT.

This sequence joins TRBV5-1 and TRBJ2-3; 16 nucleotides align to TRBD2. Per germline, CDR1 SGHRS and CDR2 YFSETQ. With 7 bases clipped from V and 5 bases from J, the junction kept 13 bases outside the gene matches. The CDR3 is 18 amino acids. The CDR3 DNA is TGCGCCAGCCGTTTTCGGGGACTAGCGGGAGGGCGTCAAGATACGCAGTATTTT. Translated, it gives CASRFRGLAGGRQDTQYF.

The rearrangement uses TRBV19 and TRBJ2-1, with TRBD2 matching 7 bases. Germline assignment: CDR1 LNHDA and CDR2 SQIVND (reference sequence). Trimming cost V 7 bases and J 0 bases; bases outside gene matches: 6. The CDR3 sequence is 15 residues long. CDR3 protein: CASTSTSFSYNEQFF. CDR3 nucleotide sequence: TGTGCCAGTACCTCGACTAGCTTCTCCTACAATGAGCAGTTCTTC.

This clone appeared a single time. The rearrangement joins TRBV25-1 to TRBJ1-1; the match to TRBD1 covers 7 bases. Trimming took 7 bases from V and 2 from J; bases not matched to a gene: 13. This CDR3 comprises 16 residues. Germline V gene data show CDR1 as MGHDK and CDR2 as SYGVNS. The CDR3 is CASTTLYRGGNTEAFF. As DNA, the CDR3 is TGTGCCAGCACTACGCTTTACAGGGGAGGAAACACTGAAGCTTTCTTT.

In its sample, this clone was seen once. The rearrangement joins TRBV7-3 to TRBJ1-2; TRBD1 is a possible D gene (6 bases). Germline assignment: CDR1 SGHTA and CDR2 FQGTGA. The germline V and J ends were trimmed by 2 bases and 8 bases, with 9 bases remaining between them. This CDR3 is 12 amino acids long. CDR3 coding DNA: TGTGCCAGCAGCTTAGAGACAGGAGGCTACACCTTC. This encodes CASSLETGGYTF.

The V gene is TRBV15, the J gene TRBJ1-2; D unresolved. Between the trimmed V and J ends, which lost 4 bases and 6 bases, there was a span of 12 bases. The CDR3 loop spans 13 amino acids. Germline V lookup: CDR1 LNHNV, CDR2 YYDKDF (reference sequence). The CDR3 DNA follows: TGTGCCACCAGCAAACAGAGAGATAATGGCTACACCTTC. Its translation is CATSKQRDNGYTF.

The chain links TRBV7-9 to TRBJ2-5, with D perhaps TRBD2 (6 bases). The germline V gene has CDR1 SEHNR and CDR2 FQNEAQ (reference sequence). This CDR3 spans 17 amino acids. V was shortened by 0 bases and J by 5 bases, with 19 bases between the two germline ends. CDR3 bases: TGTGCCAGCAGCTTAGCCTATAAATTGGACGGAGGGGAGACCCAGTACTTC. As protein: CASSLAYKLDGGETQYF.

This clone has a handful of counts. The chain couples TRBV5-4 to TRBJ1-1; D uncertain. Germline lookup yields CDR1 SGHNT and CDR2 YYREEE (reference sequence). The CDR3 is 15 residues long. The V and J ends lost 2 bases and 2 bases respectively, with 13 bases between them. Here the CDR3 reads CASSFRRDGNTEAFF. The CDR3 nucleotides are TGTGCCAGCAGCTTTCGCCGGGATGGAAACACTGAAGCTTTCTTT.

The chain combines TRBV2 with TRBJ2-2; D is possibly TRBD2 (5 bases). CDR1 and CDR2 from the germline V gene are SNHLY and FYNNEI. The V end lost 7 bases, the J end lost 0 bases, and 9 bases lay between the germline ends. There are 14 residues in the CDR3. The CDR3 sequence is CASIRTANTGELFF. CDR3 bases: TGTGCCAGCATCCGGACTGCGAACACCGGGGAGCTGTTTTTT.

This clone came up a few times. The V and J genes are TRBV9 and TRBJ1-2, with D possibly matching TRBD1 (5 bases). Per germline, CDR1 SGDLS and CDR2 YYNGEE. The V end lost 0 bases, the J end lost 4 bases, and 22 bases lay between the germline ends. The CDR3 sequence is 18 residues long. This CDR3 is CASSVDGGVRQPSYGYTF. The CDR3 DNA reads as TGTGCCAGCAGCGTAGACGGGGGGGTCCGACAACCATCCTATGGCTACACCTTC.

This rearrangement joins TRBV7-9 to TRBJ1-4, with D unresolved. The CDR3 is made up of 14 amino acids. Germline assignment: CDR1 SEHNR and CDR2 FQNEAQ (reference sequence). V lost 4 bases and J lost 8, with 14 bases in between. CDR3 nucleotide sequence: TGTGCCAGCAGCTCCCGGGTCCACCGGGAAAAACTGTTTTTT. Its protein product is CASSSRVHREKLFF.

This clone was observed a few times. The rearrangement joins TRBV30 to TRBJ2-7; D might be TRBD1 (5 bases). The CDR3 sequence is 15 residues long. Trimming left V 3 bases short and J 5 bases short, with 20 bases between. CDR1 is GTSNPN, CDR2 SVGIG, per germline (reference sequence). CDR3 protein: CAWRWRQGNIDEQYF. As DNA, the CDR3 is TGTGCCTGGAGATGGCGGCAGGGTAACATCGACGAGCAGTACTTC. The full variable domain, completed using reference TRBV30 and TRBJ2-7, is SQTIHQWPATLVQPVGSPLSLECTVEGTSNPNLYWYRQAAGRGLQLLFYSVGIGQISSEVPQNLSASRPQDRQFILSSKKLLLSDSGFYLCAWRWRQGNIDEQYFGPGTRLTVT.

This clone has just a few counts. The V and J genes are TRBV6-2 or TRBV6-3 and TRBJ2-7; possibly TRBD1 for D (5 bases). The CDR3 consists of 15 residues. V lost 4 bases and J lost 0, with 13 bases in between. The germline gives CDR1 MNHEY, CDR2 SVGEGT. The CDR3 coding sequence is TGTGCCAGCAGTTCCGCGAAGGGGTTCTCCTACGAGCAGTACTTC. This gives the protein CASSSAKGFSYEQYF.

Remarks on this clone: Within the sample, other DNA sequences also encode this same CDR3. CDR3 region: CASSVGLAGETQYF. The CDR3 DNA reads as TGTGCCAGCAGCGTAGGGCTAGCGGGGGAGACCCAGTACTTC. The V call is TRBV9, the J call TRBJ2-5; TRBD2 matches 9 bases. The CDR3 covers 14 residues. With V trimmed by 0 bases and J by 5 bases, 2 bases remained unmatched. Germline CDR1 reads SGDLS; CDR2 reads YYNGEE.

At least ten counts were recorded for this clone. CDR3 sequence (DNA): TGTGCCAGCAGCCAAGATGGAGGACACCAGGGGGCTAACTATGGCTACACCTTC. Its translation is CASSQDGGHQGANYGYTF. The chain uses TRBV14 and TRBJ1-2, with 7 bases aligning to TRBD1. Germline V gene data show CDR1 as SGHDN and CDR2 as FVKESK. The ends lost 0 bases at V and 0 bases at J; junction bases unmatched: 10. This CDR3 is built from 18 residues. The variable domain in full, completed from reference TRBV14 and TRBJ1-2, reads EAGVTQFPSHSVIEKGQTVTLRCDPISGHDNLYWYRRVMGKEIKFLLHFVKESKQDESGMPNNRFLAERTGGTYSTLKVQPAELEDSGVYFCASSQDGGHQGANYGYTFGSGTRLTVV.